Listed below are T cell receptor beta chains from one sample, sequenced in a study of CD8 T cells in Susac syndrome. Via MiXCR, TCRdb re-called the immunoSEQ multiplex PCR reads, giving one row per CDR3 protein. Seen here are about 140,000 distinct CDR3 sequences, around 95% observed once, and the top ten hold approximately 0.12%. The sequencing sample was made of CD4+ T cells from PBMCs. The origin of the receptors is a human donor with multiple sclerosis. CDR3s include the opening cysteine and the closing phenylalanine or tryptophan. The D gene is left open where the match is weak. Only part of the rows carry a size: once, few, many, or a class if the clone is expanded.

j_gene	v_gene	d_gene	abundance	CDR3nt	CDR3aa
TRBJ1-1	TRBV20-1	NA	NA	TGCAGTGCTAGAGCCTACCAGGGGCGCACTGAAGCTTTCTTT	CSARAYQGRTEAFF
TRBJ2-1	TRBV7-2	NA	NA	TGTGCCAGCAGCTTAAAAAGCGGTGAGCAGTTCTTC	CASSLKSGEQFF
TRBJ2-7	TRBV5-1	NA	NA	TGCGCCAGCAGCTTTGGGGCAACCTCCTACGAGCAGTACTTC	CASSFGATSYEQYF
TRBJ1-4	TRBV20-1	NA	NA	TGCAGTGCCAGACAGGACGCTAATGAAAAACTGTTTTTT	CSARQDANEKLFF
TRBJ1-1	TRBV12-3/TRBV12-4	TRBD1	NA	TGTGCCAGCAGCCCCCAACGGGACAGGGGGCGAGCAGTGAACACTGAAGCTTTCTTT	CASSPQRDRGRAVNTEAFF
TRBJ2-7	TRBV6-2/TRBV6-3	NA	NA	TGTGCCAGCAGTTACGCTTGGGAAAAGCAGTACTTC	CASSYAWEKQYF
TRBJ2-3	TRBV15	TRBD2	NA	TGTGCCACCACCCCGCTAGCGGGGGGAAGCACAGATACGCAGTATTTT	CATTPLAGGSTDTQYF
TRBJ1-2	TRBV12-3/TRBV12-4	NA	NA	TGTGCCAGCAGTGGGTGGTCATCTCCGGGCTACACCTTC	CASSGWSSPGYTF
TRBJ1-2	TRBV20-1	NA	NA	TGCAGTGCTAAGCCGGGGCAGAGGTCTTCCCATGGCTACACCTTC	CSAKPGQRSSHGYTF
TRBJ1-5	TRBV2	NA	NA	TGTGCCAGCAGTGGTGTGCGGGGGGACGATAGCAATCAGCCCCAGCATTTT	CASSGVRGDDSNQPQHF
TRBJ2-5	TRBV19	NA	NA	TGTGCCAGCGGAAGGGGGTATCAAGAGACCCAGTACTTC	CASGRGYQETQYF
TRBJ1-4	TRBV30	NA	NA	TGTGCCTGGAACAGGGTTAATGAAAAACTGTTTTTT	CAWNRVNEKLFF
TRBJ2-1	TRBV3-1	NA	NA	TGTGCCAGCAGCCAAGACGGGTACAATGAGCAGTTCTTC	CASSQDGYNEQFF
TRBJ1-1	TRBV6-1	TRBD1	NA	TGTGCCAGCGGACGGGTCTCCGGACAGGGAGGCACTGAAGCTTTCTTT	CASGRVSGQGGTEAFF
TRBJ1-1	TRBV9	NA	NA	TGTGCCAGCAGCGTACAGAAGTGGAACACTGAAGCTTTCTTT	CASSVQKWNTEAFF
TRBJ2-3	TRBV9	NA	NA	TGTGCCAGCAGCGTAGGGGCGCTTCATACGCAGTACTTT	CASSVGALHTQYF
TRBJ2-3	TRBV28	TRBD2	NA	TGTGCCAGCATGACGCTCTCGGGGGGGCAGGTTACGCAGTATTTT	CASMTLSGGQVTQYF
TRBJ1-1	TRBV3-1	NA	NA	TGTGCCAGCAGCCAAGACAGGAGGGGGACAGAAGCTTTCTTT	CASSQDRRGTEAFF
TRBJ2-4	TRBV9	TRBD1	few	TGTGCCAGCAGCGTAGAGGGACAGGGGCGCAACATTCAGTACTTC	CASSVEGQGRNIQYF
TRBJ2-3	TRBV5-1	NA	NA	TGCGCCAGCAGCTCTGCCAGCACAGATACGCAGTATTTT	CASSSASTDTQYF
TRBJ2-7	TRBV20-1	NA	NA	TGCAGTGCTAGAAGCAGGGACGAGCAGTACTTC	CSARSRDEQYF
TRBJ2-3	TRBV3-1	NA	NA	TGTGCCAGCAGCCAAGATCAAGGAGGGACAGATACGCAGTATTTT	CASSQDQGGTDTQYF
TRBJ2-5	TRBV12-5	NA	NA	TGTGCTAGTGGTTTGTCAGGGCGGGAGACCCAGTACTTC	CASGLSGRETQYF
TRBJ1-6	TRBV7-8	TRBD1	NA	TGTGCCAGCAGCCTGGACAGGGGGACGTCACCCCTCCACTTT	CASSLDRGTSPLHF
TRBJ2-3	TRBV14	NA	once	TGTGCCAGCAGCCAAGCCCCTGCTGGCAGGATAATCACAGATACGCAGTATTTT	CASSQAPAGRIITDTQYF
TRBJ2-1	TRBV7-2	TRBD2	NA	TGTGCCAGCAGCTCGGGACTAGCCCACAATGAGCAGTTCTTC	CASSSGLAHNEQFF
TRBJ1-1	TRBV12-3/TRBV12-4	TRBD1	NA	TGTGCCAGCATCAGACAGGGGAACATGAACACTGAAGCTTTCTTT	CASIRQGNMNTEAFF
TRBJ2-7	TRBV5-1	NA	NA	TGCGCCAGCAGCTTGTCATTGGGTGCCGGGTCGGATGAGCAGTACTTC	CASSLSLGAGSDEQYF
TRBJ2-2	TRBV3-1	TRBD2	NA	TGTGCCAGCAGCCAAGCTAGGGCGGGAGTCAACACCGGGGAGCTGTTTTTT	CASSQARAGVNTGELFF
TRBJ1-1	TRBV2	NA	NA	TGTGCCAGCAGTGAGTCAGGAACCTATGAAGCTTTCTTT	CASSESGTYEAFF
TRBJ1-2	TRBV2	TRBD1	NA	TGTGCCAACAGACAGGGCACAATGAACTATGGCTACACCTTC	CANRQGTMNYGYTF
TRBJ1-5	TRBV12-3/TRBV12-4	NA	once	TGTGCCAGCAGTTTGAGGGATCAGCCCCAGCATTTT	CASSLRDQPQHF
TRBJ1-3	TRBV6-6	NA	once	TGTGCCAGCAGTTACTCCTCTGGAAACACCATATATTTT	CASSYSSGNTIYF
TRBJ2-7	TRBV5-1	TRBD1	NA	TGCGCCAGCAGCCTTCAGCCAGGGGGCTCCTACGAGCAGTACTTC	CASSLQPGGSYEQYF